The sequence of this T cell receptor (beta chain) was determined in a study of a mutant IDH1 vaccine in newly diagnosed glioma. Study details: The initiation of vaccination occurred 4-6 weeks after radiotherapy alone, or with temozolomide cycles. Week 35 held visit V12, while week 47 held visit V13. Study-level points and caveats: In just under 95% of patients, immune responses induced by the vaccine occurred.

This CDR3 spans 11 amino acids. Germline CDR1 is DFQATT and CDR2 is SNEGSKA (reference sequence). V lost 6 bases and J lost 7; bases outside the gene matches: 5. Profiled with immunoSEQ multiplex PCR; TCRdb holds only in-frame clones, not every one. The sample holds under 40,000 clones, more than 75% seen once. On this clone itself: The antigen remains unidentified.

As to time point: week 35, safety follow-up. Every vaccination contained 300 ug of the mutant IDH1 20-mer peptide and was paired with topical imiquimod. Every donor had a new WHO grade 3 or 4 astrocytoma that was IDH1-mutant, with loss of nuclear ATRX. The specimen was PBMCs, collected from a glioma patient whose treatment included an IDH1 peptide vaccine. The chain recombines TRBV20-1 with TRBJ1-2, with TRBD1 matching 7 bases. The clonotype originates from a man in his thirties or forties with glioma. The CDR3 here is CSATRGAGYTF. The CDR3 DNA follows: TGCAGTGCCACCAGGGGGGCTGGCTACACCTTC.